One sample yielded the 19 T cell receptor beta chains listed below, sequenced in a study of cytomegalovirus exposure and HLA in healthy donors. In the PCR, 60 Vbeta and 13 Jbeta primers were used. Method: immunoSEQ multiplex PCR; TCRdb's copy keeps in-frame clones and lacks some. This sample has about 190,000 clones, with roughly 77% found just once. The sequencing input was PBMCs. These TCRs come from a man aged 25 to 40 in good health and CMV-seropositive.

The rearrangement uses TRBV11-3 and TRBJ2-1, with 7 positions matching TRBD1. The germline V gene has CDR1 SGHNT and CDR2 YENEEA. J lost 10 bases, V lost 5 bases, and 5 bases had no gene match. The CDR3 consists of 12 residues. The CDR3 nucleotides are TGTGCCAGCAGCACGACAGGGTTAGAGCAGTTCTTC. Protein: CASSTTGLEQFF.

This sequence joins TRBV4-1 and TRBJ2-7; D call uncertain. Trimming shortened V by 0 bases and J by 2 bases, and 17 bases separated the two germline ends. The CDR3 runs 17 residues. Looked up from germline, CDR1 is MGHRA and CDR2 is YSYEKL. The DNA of the CDR3 is TGCGCCAGCAGCCAAGAGGATGAGGTCCCCAAACCCTACGAGCAGTACTTC. It codes for CASSQEDEVPKPYEQYF.

For this clone: The sample contains more than one DNA sequence encoding this CDR3. The chain joins TRBV2 to TRBJ1-1; 7 nucleotides line up with TRBD1. The CDR3 spans 14 residues. Germline values: CDR1 SNHLY, CDR2 FYNNEI. Losses at the gene ends were 4 bases for V and 1 base for J; bases not matched to a gene: 3. CDR3 sequence reads: CASSGQGGNTEAFF. The CDR3 nucleotides are TGTGCCAGCAGTGGTCAGGGGGGGAACACTGAAGCTTTCTTT.

Note on this clone: This sample includes further DNA sequences coding for the same CDR3. This rearrangement joins TRBV28 to TRBJ1-2; D remains ambiguous. The ends were cut back, 6 bases at V and 5 bases at J, with 10 bases in the middle. Germline values: CDR1 MDHEN, CDR2 SYDVKM. This CDR3 spans 12 amino acids. CDR3 amino acids: CASRRTEYGYTF. CDR3 DNA sequence: TGTGCCAGCAGGAGAACAGAATATGGCTACACCTTC.

The chain combines TRBV5-1 with TRBJ2-1; the match to TRBD2 covers 9 bases. The CDR3 sequence is 15 residues long. Germline loops: CDR1 SGHRS, CDR2 YFSETQ. J gave up 7 bases and V 4 bases, and 9 bases lay outside the gene matches. CDR3 in DNA: TGCGCCAGCAGCAAGCTAGCGGGGTCTTTGAATGAGCAGTTCTTC. The encoded protein is CASSKLAGSLNEQFF.

J is TRBJ2-7 and V is TRBV19, with D perhaps TRBD1 (6 bases). Germline CDR1 reads LNHDA; CDR2 reads SQIVND (reference sequence). V lost 8 bases, J lost 2 bases, and 13 bases lay in between. CDR3 length equals 13 residues. Here the CDR3 DNA reads TGTGCCAGTTCTCAGGGGTGGCCCTACGAGCAGTACTTC. It specifies CASSQGWPYEQYF.

CDR3 sequence (DNA): TGTGCCAGCAGCCCTGGGGCCACAGGGGAGCAGTACTTC. It is translated as CASSPGATGEQYF. The chain employs TRBV7-8 and TRBJ2-7, with TRBD1 as a possible D gene (6 bases). The CDR3 spans 13 residues. Germline CDR1 SGHVS, CDR2 FQNEAQ. Trimming removed 5 bases from V and 7 bases from J, with 15 bases in between.

The rearrangement links TRBV6-4 to TRBJ1-1; D is unclear. This CDR3 is built from 18 residues. The germline CDR1 and CDR2 sequences are MRHNA and SNTAGT. V lost 6 bases to trimming and J lost 1 base, with 24 bases between them. CDR3 nucleotide sequence: TGTGCCAGCAGCGAAAATCCCTGGGTGGCAGGAAAGAACACTGAAGCTTTCTTT. Its protein is CASSENPWVAGKNTEAFF.

This chain links TRBV11-3 with TRBJ2-3; 8 positions agree with TRBD1. The CDR3 length is 16 residues. The germline V gene encodes CDR1 SGHNT and CDR2 YENEEA. V trimming: 2 bases; J trimming: 4 bases; junction bases outside the gene matches: 8. The CDR3 here is CASSLSAHRGADTQYF. In nucleotides, the CDR3 is TGTGCCAGCAGCTTATCCGCCCACAGGGGGGCAGATACGCAGTATTTT.

The chain combines TRBV2 with TRBJ1-2, with D perhaps TRBD1 (6 bases). Germline CDR1 SNHLY, CDR2 FYNNEI. This CDR3 contains 16 residues. Trimming stripped 2 bases from V and 1 base from J, with 14 bases between. The DNA for the CDR3 is TGTGCCAGCAGTGAAACCCGGACAGTGAATAACTATGGCTACACCTTC. This codes for CASSETRTVNNYGYTF. Drawing the rest from reference TRBV2 and TRBJ1-2, the complete variable domain is EPEVTQTPSHQVTQMGQEVILRCVPISNHLYFYWYRQILGQKVEFLVSFYNNEISEKSEIFDDQFSVERPDGSNFTLKIRSTKLEDSAMYFCASSETRTVNNYGYTFGSGTRLTVV.

This rearrangement joins TRBV5-1 to TRBJ2-5; no clear D. Trimming removed 1 base from V and 0 bases from J, with 10 bases in between. The CDR3 consists of 15 residues. Germline V gene data show CDR1 as SGHRS and CDR2 as YFSETQ. For the CDR3, the DNA is TGCGCCAGCAGCTTGTCAAACAGCAACCAAGAGACCCAGTACTTC. Its translation is CASSLSNSNQETQYF.

This chain connects TRBV7-2 to TRBJ1-5, with 10 bases fitting TRBD1. CDR3 length: 15 residues. CDR1 and CDR2 from the germline V gene are SGHTA and FQGNSA. The V gene end was trimmed by 5 bases and the J gene end by 7 bases; junction bases not matched to a gene: 8. DNA for the CDR3: TGTGCCAGCAGCCCCCGACAGGGGGCTGGACAGCCCCAGCATTTT. Encoded protein: CASSPRQGAGQPQHF.

The J gene is TRBJ2-7, the V gene TRBV19, with D possibly matching TRBD2 (6 bases). Germline CDR1 and CDR2: LNHDA and SQIVND (reference sequence). This CDR3 region has 12 residues. V lost 3 bases, J lost 7 bases, and 10 bases lay in between. CDR3 amino acids: CASSILGGEQYF. In nucleotides, the CDR3 is TGTGCCAGTAGTATCCTCGGGGGTGAGCAGTACTTC.

The rearrangement joins TRBV29-1 to TRBJ2-1, with D possibly matching TRBD1 (5 bases). The germline V gene encodes CDR1 SQVTM and CDR2 ANQGSEA. The CDR3 consists of 13 residues. The V end lost 2 bases, the J end lost 6 bases, and 11 bases lay between the germline ends. CDR3 DNA: TGCAGCGTTGAACAGGTTCAGGGCAATGAGCAGTTCTTC. Translating gives CSVEQVQGNEQFF.

This clone has only one observation. CDR3 nucleotides: TGTGCCAGCAGTCGGTCGGGAGCCTACAATGAGCAGTTCTTC. Amino acid sequence: CASSRSGAYNEQFF. This chain connects TRBV28 to TRBJ2-1; a possible D gene is TRBD2 (6 bases). V was pared by 5 bases and J by 2 bases, with 10 bases between. The germline V gene encodes CDR1 MDHEN and CDR2 SYDVKM. This CDR3 has 14 amino acids.

This chain uses TRBV7-8 with TRBJ2-5; 9 bases map to TRBD1. Near its end, the DNA agrees better with TRBJ2-7, so the J call may be wrong. The CDR3 totals 14 residues. Germline CDR1 and CDR2: SGHVS and FQNEAQ. The chain's CDR3 is CASSSRQGGYEQYF. CDR3 coding DNA: TGTGCCAGCAGCTCCCGACAGGGGGGGTACGAGCAGTACTTC.

The genes are TRBV5-1 and TRBJ2-7; TRBD2 is a possible D gene (6 bases). V dropped 1 base and J dropped 0 bases, with 8 bases sitting between them. The CDR3 sequence is 14 residues long. CDR1 SGHRS and CDR2 YFSETQ come from the germline V gene. The CDR3 nucleotides read TGCGCCAGCAGCTTGTCCGGGAGCTCCTACGAGCAGTACTTC. Its protein is CASSLSGSSYEQYF.

The CDR3 DNA is TGTGCCAGCAGTTTGAATTGGGGGGTCAATGAGCAGTTCTTC. Its protein is CASSLNWGVNEQFF. This chain uses TRBV27 with TRBJ2-1; D may be TRBD2 (6 bases). Trimming cost V 3 bases and J 6 bases, with 12 bases left between them. The V gene's germline CDR1 is MNHEY and CDR2 SMNVEV (reference sequence). The CDR3 covers 14 residues.

The chain links TRBV29-1 to TRBJ1-2; TRBD1 aligns across 10 bases. The germline V gene encodes CDR1 SQVTM and CDR2 ANQGSEA. V was pared by 7 bases and J by 4 bases, with 6 bases of the junction left unmatched. CDR3 length equals 13 residues. Written as DNA, the CDR3 is TGCAGCGGCCAGACAGGGGGCAGCTATGGCTACACCTTC. Translated, it gives CSGQTGGSYGYTF. Full variable domain (outside the CDR3, taken from reference TRBV29-1 and TRBJ1-2): SAVISQKPSRDICQRGTSLTIQCQVDSQVTMMFWYRQQPGQSLTLIATANQGSEATYESGFVIDKFPISRPNLTFSTLTVSNMSPEDSSIYLCSGQTGGSYGYTFGSGTRLTVV.